This note documents a single T cell receptor beta chain sequence. The sample originates from a study of cytomegalovirus exposure and HLA in healthy donors. PCR involved 60 Vbeta and 13 Jbeta primers. The data were produced by immunoSEQ multiplex PCR, yet TCRdb's version contains in-frame clones alone and is incomplete. This sample has about 170,000 clones, with about 82% found just once. The receptor was isolated from a female donor in good health and CMV-seronegative. Sequencing was carried out using PBMCs.

CDR3 sequence reads: CASSEWPTSGYYNEQFF. The CDR3 DNA reads as TGTGCCAGCAGTGAATGGCCGACTAGCGGATACTACAATGAGCAGTTCTTC. The chain couples TRBV25-1 to TRBJ2-1; TRBD2 agrees at 9 bases. The V gene's germline CDR1 is MGHDK and CDR2 SYGVNS. V gave up 1 base and J gave up 3 bases; unmatched junction bases: 7. The CDR3 contains 17 residues.